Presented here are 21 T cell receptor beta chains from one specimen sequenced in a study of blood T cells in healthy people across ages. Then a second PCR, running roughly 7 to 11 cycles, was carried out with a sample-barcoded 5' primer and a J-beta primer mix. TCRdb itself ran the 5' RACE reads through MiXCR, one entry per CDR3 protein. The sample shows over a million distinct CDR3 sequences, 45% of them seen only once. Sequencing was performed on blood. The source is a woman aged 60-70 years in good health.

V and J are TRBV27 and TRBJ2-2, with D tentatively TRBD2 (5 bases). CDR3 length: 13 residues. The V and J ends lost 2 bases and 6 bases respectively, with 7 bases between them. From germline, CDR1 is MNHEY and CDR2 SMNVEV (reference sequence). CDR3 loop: CASSLQEAGELFF. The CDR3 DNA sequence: TGTGCCAGCAGTTTACAGGAGGCCGGGGAGCTGTTTTTT.

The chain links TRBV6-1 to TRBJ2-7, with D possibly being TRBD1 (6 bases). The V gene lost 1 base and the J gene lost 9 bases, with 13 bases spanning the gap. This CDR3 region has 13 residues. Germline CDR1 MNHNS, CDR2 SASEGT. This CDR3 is CASSEEVGAGQYF. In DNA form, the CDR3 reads TGTGCCAGCAGTGAAGAGGTGGGGGCCGGGCAGTACTTC.

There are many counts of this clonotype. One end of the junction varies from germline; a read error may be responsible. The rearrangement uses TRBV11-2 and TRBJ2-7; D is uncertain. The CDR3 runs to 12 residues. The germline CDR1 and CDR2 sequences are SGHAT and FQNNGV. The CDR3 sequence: CASSLVVYEQYF. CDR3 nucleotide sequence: TGTGCCAGCAGTTTAGTAGTCTACGAGCAGTACTTC.

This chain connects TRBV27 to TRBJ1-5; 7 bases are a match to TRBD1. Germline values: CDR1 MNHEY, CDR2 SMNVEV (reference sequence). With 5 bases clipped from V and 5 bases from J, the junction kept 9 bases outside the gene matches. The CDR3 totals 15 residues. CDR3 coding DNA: TGTGCCAGCAGTCCCTACAGGGGCGCCCATCAGCCCCAGCATTTT. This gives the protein CASSPYRGAHQPQHF.

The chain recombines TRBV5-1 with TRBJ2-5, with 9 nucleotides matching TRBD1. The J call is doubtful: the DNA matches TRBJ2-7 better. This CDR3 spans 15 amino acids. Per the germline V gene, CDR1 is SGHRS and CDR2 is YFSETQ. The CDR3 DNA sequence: TGCGCCAGCAGCTTAGCCGGGGACAGGGAACCCGAGCAGTACTTC. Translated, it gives CASSLAGDREPEQYF.

The DNA of the CDR3 is TGTGCCAGCAGCCTGGGACAGGGGTCCATTCAAGAGACCCAGTACTTC. Protein: CASSLGQGSIQETQYF. The rearrangement uses TRBV3-1 and TRBJ2-5; 10 bases are a match to TRBD1. The CDR3 covers 16 residues. V lost 4 bases, J lost 2 bases, and 7 bases stayed unmatched. The germline V gene encodes CDR1 LGHDT and CDR2 YNNKEL (reference sequence).

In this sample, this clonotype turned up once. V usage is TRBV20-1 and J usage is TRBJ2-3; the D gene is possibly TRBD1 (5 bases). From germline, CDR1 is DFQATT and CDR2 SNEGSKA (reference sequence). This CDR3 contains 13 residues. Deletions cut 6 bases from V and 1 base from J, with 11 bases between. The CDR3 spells CSAGLGGTDTQYF. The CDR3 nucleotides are TGCAGTGCAGGGTTAGGGGGCACAGATACGCAGTATTTT.

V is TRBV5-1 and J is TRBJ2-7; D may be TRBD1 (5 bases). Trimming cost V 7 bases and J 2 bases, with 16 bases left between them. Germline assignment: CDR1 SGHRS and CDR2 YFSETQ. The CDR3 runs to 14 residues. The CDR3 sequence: CASGLMDTTYEQYF. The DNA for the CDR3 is TGCGCCAGCGGCCTGATGGACACCACCTACGAGCAGTACTTC.

CDR3 DNA: TGCGCCAGCAGCCAAGAGTGGGGACTAGCGGGAACCGGGGCCAACGTCCTGACTTTC. It specifies CASSQEWGLAGTGANVLTF. The chain links TRBV4-1 to TRBJ2-6, with 13 bases lining up with TRBD2. The CDR3 extends over 19 amino acids. Unmatched junction bases numbered 6, after V lost 0 bases and J lost 4 bases. The germline V gene encodes CDR1 MGHRA and CDR2 YSYEKL.

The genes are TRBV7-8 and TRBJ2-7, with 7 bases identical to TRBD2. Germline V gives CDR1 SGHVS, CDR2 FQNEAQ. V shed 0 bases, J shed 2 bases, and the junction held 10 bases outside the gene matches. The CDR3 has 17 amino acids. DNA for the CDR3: TGTGCCAGCAGCTTAGCGCGGGGGAGGGAAGGGCCCTACGAGCAGTACTTC. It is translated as CASSLARGREGPYEQYF.

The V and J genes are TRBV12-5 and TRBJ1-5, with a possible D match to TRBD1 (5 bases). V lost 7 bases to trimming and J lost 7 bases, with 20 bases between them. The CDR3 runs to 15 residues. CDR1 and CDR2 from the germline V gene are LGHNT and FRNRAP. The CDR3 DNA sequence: TGTGCTAGTGTGGAGGGGCGCACTCCCGGGCAGCCCCAGCATTTT. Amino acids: CASVEGRTPGQPQHF.

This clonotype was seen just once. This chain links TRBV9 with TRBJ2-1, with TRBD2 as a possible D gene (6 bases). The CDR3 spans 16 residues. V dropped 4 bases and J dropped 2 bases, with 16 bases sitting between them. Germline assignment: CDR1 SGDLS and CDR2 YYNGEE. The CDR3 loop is CASSPLANYAYNEQFF. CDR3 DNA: TGTGCCAGCAGCCCACTAGCCAACTACGCCTACAATGAGCAGTTCTTC. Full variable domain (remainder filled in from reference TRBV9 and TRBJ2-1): DSGVTQTPKHLITATGQRVTLRCSPRSGDLSVYWYQQSLDQGLQFLIQYYNGEERAKGNILERFSAQQFPDLHSELNLSSLELGDSALYFCASSPLANYAYNEQFFGPGTRLTVL.

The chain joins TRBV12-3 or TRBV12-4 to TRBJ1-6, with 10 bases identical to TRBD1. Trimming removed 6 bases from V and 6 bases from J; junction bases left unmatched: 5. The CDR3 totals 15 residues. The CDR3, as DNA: TGTGCCAGCAGCCGACAGGGGGCGAGTAATTCACCCCTCCACTTT. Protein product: CASSRQGASNSPLHF.

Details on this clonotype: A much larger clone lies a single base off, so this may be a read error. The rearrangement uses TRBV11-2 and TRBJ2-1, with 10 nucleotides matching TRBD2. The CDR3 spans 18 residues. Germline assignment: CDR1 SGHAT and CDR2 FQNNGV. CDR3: CASGLRLAGMSSYNEQFF. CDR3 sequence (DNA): TGTGCCAGCGGCTTGCGACTAGCGGGCATGAGCTCCTACAATGAGCAGTTCTTC.

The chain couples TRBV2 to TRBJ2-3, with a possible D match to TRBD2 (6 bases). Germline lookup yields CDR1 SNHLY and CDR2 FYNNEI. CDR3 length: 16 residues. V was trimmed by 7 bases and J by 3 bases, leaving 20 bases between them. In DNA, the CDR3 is TGTGCCAGCATGAGTAGGGTCTTCGGGGGAACAGATACGCAGTATTTT. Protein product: CASMSRVFGGTDTQYF.

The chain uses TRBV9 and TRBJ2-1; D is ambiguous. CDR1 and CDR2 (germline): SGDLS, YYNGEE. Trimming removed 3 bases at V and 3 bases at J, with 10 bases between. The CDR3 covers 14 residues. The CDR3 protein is CASSAAPDYNEQFF. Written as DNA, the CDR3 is TGTGCCAGCAGCGCAGCCCCCGACTACAATGAGCAGTTCTTC.

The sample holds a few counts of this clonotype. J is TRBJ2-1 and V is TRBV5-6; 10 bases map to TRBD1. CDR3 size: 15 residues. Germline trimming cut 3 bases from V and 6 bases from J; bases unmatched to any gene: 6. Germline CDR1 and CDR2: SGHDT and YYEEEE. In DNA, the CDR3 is TGTGCCAGCAGCTCTTACGGGACAGGGGTCAATGAGCAGTTCTTC. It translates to CASSSYGTGVNEQFF.

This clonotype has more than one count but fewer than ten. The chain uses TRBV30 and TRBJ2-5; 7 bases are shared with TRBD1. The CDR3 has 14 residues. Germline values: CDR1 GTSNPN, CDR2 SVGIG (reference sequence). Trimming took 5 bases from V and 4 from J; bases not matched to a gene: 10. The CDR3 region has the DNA TGTGCCTGGGTTGTCCGGGACAGAGGAGAGACCCAGTACTTC. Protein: CAWVVRDRGETQYF.

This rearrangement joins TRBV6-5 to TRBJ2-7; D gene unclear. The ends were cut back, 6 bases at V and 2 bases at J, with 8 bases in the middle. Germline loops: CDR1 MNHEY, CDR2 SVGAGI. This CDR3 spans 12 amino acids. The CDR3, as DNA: TGTGCCAGCAGGACGACGGCCTACGAGCAGTACTTC. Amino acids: CASRTTAYEQYF.

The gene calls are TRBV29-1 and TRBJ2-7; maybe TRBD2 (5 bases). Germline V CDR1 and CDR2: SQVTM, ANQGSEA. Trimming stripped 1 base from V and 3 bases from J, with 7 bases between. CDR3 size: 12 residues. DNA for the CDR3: TGCAGCGTTGAAGCGGACTTCTACGAGCAGTACTTC. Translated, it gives CSVEADFYEQYF.

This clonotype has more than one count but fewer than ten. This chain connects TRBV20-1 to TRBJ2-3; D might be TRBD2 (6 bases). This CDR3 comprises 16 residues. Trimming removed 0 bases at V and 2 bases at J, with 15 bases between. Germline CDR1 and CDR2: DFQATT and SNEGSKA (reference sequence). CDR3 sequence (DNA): TGCAGTGCTAGAGATTGGGCGGGACTTAACACAGATACGCAGTATTTT. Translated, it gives CSARDWAGLNTDTQYF.